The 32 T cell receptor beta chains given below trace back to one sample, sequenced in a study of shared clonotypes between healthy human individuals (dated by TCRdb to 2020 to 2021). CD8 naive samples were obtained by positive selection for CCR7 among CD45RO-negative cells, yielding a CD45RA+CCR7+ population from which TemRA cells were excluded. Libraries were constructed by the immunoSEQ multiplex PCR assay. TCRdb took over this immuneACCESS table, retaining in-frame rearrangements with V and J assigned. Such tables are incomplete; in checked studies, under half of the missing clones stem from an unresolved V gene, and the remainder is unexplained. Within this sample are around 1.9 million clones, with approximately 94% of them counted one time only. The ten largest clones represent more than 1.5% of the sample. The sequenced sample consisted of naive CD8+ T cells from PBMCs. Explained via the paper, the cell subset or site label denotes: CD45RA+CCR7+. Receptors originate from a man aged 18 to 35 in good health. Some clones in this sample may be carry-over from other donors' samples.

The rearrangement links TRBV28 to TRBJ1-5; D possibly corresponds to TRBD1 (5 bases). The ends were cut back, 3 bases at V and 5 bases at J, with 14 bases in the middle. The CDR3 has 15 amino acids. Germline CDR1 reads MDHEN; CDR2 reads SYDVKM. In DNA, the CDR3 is TGTGCCAGCAGTTTGCGGGGACCGCGCTATCAGCCCCAGCATTTT. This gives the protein CASSLRGPRYQPQHF.

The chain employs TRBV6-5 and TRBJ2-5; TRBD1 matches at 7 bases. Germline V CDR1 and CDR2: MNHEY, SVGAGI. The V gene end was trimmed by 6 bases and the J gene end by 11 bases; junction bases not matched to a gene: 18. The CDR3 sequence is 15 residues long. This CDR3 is CASRTTQGSLKEQYF. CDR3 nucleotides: TGTGCCAGCAGAACAACACAGGGGAGCCTAAAAGAGCAGTACTTC.

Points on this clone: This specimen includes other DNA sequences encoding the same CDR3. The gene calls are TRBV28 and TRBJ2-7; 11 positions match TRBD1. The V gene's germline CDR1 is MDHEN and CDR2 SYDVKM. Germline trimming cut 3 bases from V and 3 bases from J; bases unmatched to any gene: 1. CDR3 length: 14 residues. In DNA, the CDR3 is TGTGCCAGCAGTTTTGGGACAGGGGGCTACGAGCAGTACTTC. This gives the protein CASSFGTGGYEQYF.

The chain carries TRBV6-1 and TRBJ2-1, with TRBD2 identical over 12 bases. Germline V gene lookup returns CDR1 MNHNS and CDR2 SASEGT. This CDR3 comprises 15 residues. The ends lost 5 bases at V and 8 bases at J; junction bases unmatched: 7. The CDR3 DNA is TGTGCCAGCAGTACACGGACTAGCGGGACCGATGAGCAGTTCTTC. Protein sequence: CASSTRTSGTDEQFF.

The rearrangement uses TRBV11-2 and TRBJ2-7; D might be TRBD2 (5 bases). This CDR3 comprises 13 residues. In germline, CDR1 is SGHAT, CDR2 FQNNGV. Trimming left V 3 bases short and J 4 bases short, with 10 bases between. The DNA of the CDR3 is TGTGCCAGCAGCTTCGCCCCGGGGTACGAGCAGTACTTC. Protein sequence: CASSFAPGYEQYF.

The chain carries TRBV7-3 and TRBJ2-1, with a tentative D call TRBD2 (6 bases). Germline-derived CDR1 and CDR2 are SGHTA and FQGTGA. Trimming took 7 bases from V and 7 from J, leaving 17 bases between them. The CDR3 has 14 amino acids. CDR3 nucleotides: TGTGCCAGCAACCCGGAACTAGCTTGGAATGAGCAGTTCTTC. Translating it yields CASNPELAWNEQFF.

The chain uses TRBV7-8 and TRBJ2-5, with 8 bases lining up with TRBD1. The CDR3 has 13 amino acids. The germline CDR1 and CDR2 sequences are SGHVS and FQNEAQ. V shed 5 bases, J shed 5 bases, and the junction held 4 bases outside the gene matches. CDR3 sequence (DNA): TGTGCCAGCAGCAGACGGACAGGGGAGACCCAGTACTTC. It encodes CASSRRTGETQYF.

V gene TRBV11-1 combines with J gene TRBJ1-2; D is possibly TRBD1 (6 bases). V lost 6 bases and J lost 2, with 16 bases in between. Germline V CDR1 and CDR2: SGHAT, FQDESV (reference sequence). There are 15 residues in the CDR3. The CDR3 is CASSPNRVRNYGYTF. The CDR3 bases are TGTGCCAGCAGTCCCAACAGGGTTAGGAACTATGGCTACACCTTC.

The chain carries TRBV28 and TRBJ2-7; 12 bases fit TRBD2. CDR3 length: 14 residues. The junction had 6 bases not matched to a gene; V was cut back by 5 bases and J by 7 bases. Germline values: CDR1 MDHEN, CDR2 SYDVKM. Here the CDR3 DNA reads TGTGCCAGCAGTCCCCGACTAGCGGGAGTTGAGCAGTACTTC. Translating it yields CASSPRLAGVEQYF. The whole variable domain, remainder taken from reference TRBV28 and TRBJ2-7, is DVKVTQSSRYLVKRTGEKVFLECVQDMDHENMFWYRQDPGLGLRLIYFSYDVKMKEKGDIPEGYSVSREKKERFSLILESASTNQTSMYLCASSPRLAGVEQYFGPGTRLTVT.

In DNA, the CDR3 is TGTGCCAGCAGCAAAGCCTGGGCCATAAAAAACATTCAGTACTTC. It codes for CASSKAWAIKNIQYF. The chain employs TRBV21-1 and TRBJ2-4; the table's D gene call, TRBD1, was not cross checked with the DNA. TRBV21-1 is labeled a pseudogene. This CDR3 contains 15 residues.

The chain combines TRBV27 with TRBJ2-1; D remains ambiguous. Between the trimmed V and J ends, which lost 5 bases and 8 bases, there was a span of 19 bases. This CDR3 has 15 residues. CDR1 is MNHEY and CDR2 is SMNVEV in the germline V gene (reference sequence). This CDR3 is CASSTYYNRAYEQFF. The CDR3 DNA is TGTGCCAGCAGTACCTACTACAATCGAGCGTATGAGCAGTTCTTC.

CDR3: CASSYSNSWFYGYTF. CDR3 coding DNA: TGTGCCAGCAGTTACTCGAATTCCTGGTTCTATGGCTACACCTTC. The chain employs TRBV6-5 and TRBJ1-2; D remains unclear. Between the trimmed V and J ends, which lost 0 bases and 4 bases, there was a span of 12 bases. CDR1 and CDR2 (germline): MNHEY, SVGAGI. The CDR3 has 15 amino acids.

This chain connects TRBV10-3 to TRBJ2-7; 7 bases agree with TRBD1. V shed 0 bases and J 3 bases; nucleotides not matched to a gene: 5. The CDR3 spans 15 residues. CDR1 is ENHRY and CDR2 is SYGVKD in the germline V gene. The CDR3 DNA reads TGTGCCATCAGTGAGTCGACGGCAGGGGGCTACGAGCAGTACTTC. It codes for CAISESTAGGYEQYF.

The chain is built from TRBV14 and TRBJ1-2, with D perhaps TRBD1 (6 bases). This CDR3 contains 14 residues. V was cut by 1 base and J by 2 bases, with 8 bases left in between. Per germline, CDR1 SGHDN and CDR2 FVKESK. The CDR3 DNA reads TGTGCCAGCAGCCAAGTTCAGGGGAACTATGGCTACACCTTC. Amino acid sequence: CASSQVQGNYGYTF. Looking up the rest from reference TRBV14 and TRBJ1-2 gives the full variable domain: EAGVTQFPSHSVIEKGQTVTLRCDPISGHDNLYWYRRVMGKEIKFLLHFVKESKQDESGMPNNRFLAERTGGTYSTLKVQPAELEDSGVYFCASSQVQGNYGYTFGSGTRLTVV.

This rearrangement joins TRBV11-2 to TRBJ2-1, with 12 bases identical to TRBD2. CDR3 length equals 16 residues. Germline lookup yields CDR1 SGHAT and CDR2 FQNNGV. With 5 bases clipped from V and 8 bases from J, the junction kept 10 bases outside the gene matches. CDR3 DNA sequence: TGTGCCAGCAGCCCCCAGACTAGCGGGAGAGGGGATGAGCAGTTCTTC. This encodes CASSPQTSGRGDEQFF.

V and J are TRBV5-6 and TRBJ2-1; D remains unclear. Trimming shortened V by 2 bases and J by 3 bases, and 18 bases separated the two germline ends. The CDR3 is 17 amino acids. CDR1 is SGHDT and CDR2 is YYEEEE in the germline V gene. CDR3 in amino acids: CASSFDNSYPNYNEQFF. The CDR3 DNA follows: TGTGCCAGCAGCTTTGATAATAGCTACCCCAACTACAATGAGCAGTTCTTC.

The CDR3: CASSASNEQFF. Here the CDR3 DNA reads TGTGCCAGCAGCGCCTCCAATGAGCAGTTCTTC. V is TRBV5-6 and J is TRBJ2-1; D is unresolved. Trimming removed 4 bases from V and 6 bases from J, with 5 bases in between. The germline V gene encodes CDR1 SGHDT and CDR2 YYEEEE. The CDR3 consists of 11 residues. The entire variable domain, with the rest obtained from reference TRBV5-6 and TRBJ2-1, is as follows: DAGVTQSPTHLIKTRGQQVTLRCSPKSGHDTVSWYQQALGQGPQFIFQYYEEEERQRGNFPDRFSGHQFPNYSSELNVNALLLGDSALYLCASSASNEQFFGPGTRLTVL.

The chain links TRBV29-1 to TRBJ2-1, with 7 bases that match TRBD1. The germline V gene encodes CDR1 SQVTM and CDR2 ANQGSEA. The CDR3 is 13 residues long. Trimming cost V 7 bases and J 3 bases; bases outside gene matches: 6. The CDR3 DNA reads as TGCAGCGCTCCGGGACAGAACTACAATGAGCAGTTCTTC. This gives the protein CSAPGQNYNEQFF.

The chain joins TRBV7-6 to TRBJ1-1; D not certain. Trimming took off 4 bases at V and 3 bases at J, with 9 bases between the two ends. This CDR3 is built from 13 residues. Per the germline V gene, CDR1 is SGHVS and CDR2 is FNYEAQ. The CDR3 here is CASSSAWDTEAFF. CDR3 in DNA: TGTGCCAGCAGCTCCGCTTGGGACACTGAAGCTTTCTTT.

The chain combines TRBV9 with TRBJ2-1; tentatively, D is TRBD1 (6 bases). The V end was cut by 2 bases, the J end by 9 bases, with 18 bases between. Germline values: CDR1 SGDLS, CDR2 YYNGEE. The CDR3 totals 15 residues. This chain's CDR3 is CASSVTQGYEVEQFF. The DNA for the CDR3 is TGTGCCAGCAGCGTCACACAGGGATACGAGGTTGAGCAGTTCTTC.

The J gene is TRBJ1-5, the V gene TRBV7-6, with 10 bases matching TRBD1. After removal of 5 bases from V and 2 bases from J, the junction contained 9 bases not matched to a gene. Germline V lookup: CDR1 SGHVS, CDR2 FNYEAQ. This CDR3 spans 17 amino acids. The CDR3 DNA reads TGTGCCAGCAGCCCCTACCGGGACAGGGGTGGCAATCAGCCCCAGCATTTT. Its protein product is CASSPYRDRGGNQPQHF.

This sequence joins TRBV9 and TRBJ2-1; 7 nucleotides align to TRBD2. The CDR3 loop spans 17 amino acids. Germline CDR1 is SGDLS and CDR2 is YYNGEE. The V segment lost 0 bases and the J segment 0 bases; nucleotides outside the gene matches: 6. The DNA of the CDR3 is TGTGCCAGCAGCGTAGCTTGGCGGGAGAGCTCCTACAATGAGCAGTTCTTC. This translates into CASSVAWRESSYNEQFF.

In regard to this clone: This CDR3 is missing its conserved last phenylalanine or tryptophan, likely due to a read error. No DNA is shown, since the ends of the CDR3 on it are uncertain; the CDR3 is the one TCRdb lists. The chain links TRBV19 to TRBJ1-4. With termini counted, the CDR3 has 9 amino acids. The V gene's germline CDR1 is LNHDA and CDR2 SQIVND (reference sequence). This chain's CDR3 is CASSKQTRS.

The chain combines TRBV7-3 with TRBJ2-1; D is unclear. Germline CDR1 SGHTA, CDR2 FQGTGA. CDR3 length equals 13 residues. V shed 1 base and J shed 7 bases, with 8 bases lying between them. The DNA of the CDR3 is TGTGCCAGCAGCTTAAATGTTAAGAATGAGCAGTTCTTC. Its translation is CASSLNVKNEQFF.

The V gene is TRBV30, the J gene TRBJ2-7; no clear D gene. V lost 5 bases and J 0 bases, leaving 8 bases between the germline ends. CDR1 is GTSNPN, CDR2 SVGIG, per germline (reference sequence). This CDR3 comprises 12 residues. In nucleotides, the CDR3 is TGTGCCTGGGACAAAGACTCCTACGAGCAGTACTTC. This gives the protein CAWDKDSYEQYF.

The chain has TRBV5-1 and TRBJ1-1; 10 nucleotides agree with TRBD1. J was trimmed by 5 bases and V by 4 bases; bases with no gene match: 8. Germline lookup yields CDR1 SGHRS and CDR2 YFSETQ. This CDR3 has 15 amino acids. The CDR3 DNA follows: TGCGCCAGCAGCATTGACAGGGGGCTGAGGACTGAAGCTTTCTTT. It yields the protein CASSIDRGLRTEAFF.

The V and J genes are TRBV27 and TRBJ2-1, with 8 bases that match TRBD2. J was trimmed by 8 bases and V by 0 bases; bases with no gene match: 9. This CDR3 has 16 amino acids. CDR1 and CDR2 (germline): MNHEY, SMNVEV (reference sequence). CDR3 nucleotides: TGTGCCAGCAGTTTATCCGGGGCGGGAGGCGTATATGAGCAGTTCTTC. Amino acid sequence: CASSLSGAGGVYEQFF.

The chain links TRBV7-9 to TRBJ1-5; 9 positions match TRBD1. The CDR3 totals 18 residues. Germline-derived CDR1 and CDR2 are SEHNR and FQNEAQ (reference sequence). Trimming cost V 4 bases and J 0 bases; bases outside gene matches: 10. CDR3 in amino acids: CASSSSRDRVYSNQPQHF. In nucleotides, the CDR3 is TGTGCCAGCAGCTCCTCCCGGGACAGGGTATATAGCAATCAGCCCCAGCATTTT.

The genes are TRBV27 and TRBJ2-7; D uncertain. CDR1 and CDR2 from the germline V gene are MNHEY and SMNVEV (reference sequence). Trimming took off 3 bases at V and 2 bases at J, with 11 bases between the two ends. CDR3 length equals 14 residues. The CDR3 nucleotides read TGTGCCAGCAGTTTGGGCCCAGGTACCTACGAGCAGTACTTC. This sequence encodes CASSLGPGTYEQYF.

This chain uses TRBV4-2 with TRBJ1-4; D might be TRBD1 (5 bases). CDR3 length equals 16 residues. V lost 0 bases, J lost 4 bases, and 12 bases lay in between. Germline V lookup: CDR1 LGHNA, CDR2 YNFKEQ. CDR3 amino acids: CASSQDAGDLNEKLFF. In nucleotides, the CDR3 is TGTGCCAGCAGCCAAGATGCGGGGGACCTTAATGAAAAACTGTTTTTT.

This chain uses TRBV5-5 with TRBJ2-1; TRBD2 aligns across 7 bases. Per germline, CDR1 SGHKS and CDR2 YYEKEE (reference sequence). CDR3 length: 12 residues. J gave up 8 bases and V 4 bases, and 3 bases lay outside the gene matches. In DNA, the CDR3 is TGTGCCAGCAGCCGACTAGCCTATGAGCAGTTCTTC. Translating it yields CASSRLAYEQFF.

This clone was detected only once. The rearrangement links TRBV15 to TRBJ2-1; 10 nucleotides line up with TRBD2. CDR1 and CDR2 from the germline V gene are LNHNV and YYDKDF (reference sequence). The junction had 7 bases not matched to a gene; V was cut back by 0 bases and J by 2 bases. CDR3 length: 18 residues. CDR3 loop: CATSRDRDSGRPYNEQFF. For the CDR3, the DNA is TGTGCCACCAGCAGAGATCGGGATAGCGGGAGGCCCTACAATGAGCAGTTCTTC. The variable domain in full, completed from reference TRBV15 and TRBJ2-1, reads DAMVIQNPRYQVTQFGKPVTLSCSQTLNHNVMYWYQQKSSQAPKLLFHYYDKDFNNEADTPDNFQSRRPNTSFCFLDIRSPGLGDTAMYLCATSRDRDSGRPYNEQFFGPGTRLTVL.